This entry lists 7 T cell receptor beta chains sequenced from one sample in a study of a mutant IDH1 vaccine in newly diagnosed glioma. Time point meaning: week 5, during vaccination. All doses held 300 ug of mutant IDH1 20-mer peptide, with topical imiquimod. No antigen has been assigned to these receptors. TCRdb's copy holds only in-frame clones and misses some; the assay was immunoSEQ multiplex PCR. The sample contains 75,000 to 80,000 clones, 91% of which appear only once. The sample was PBMCs, taken from a glioma patient whose treatment included an IDH1 peptide vaccine. These receptors were collected from a woman aged 45-59 years with glioma.

The rearrangement uses TRBV6-1 and TRBJ2-7, with D possibly called TRBD1 or TRBD2 (5 bases each). CDR3 length equals 17 residues. Germline V gene lookup returns CDR1 MNHNS and CDR2 SASEGT. Between the trimmed V and J ends, which lost 2 bases and 2 bases, there was a span of 19 bases. The CDR3 coding sequence is TGTGCCAGCAGTGAACGACGGATGGCGTCGGGGCCCTACGAGCAGTACTTC. This encodes CASSERRMASGPYEQYF.

This chain joins TRBV7-9 and TRBJ2-2; D is perhaps TRBD1 (5 bases). Between the trimmed V and J ends, which lost 5 bases and 7 bases, there was a span of 14 bases. The CDR3 covers 14 residues. CDR1 is SEHNR and CDR2 is FQNEAQ in the germline V gene (reference sequence). DNA for the CDR3: TGTGCCAGCAGCGGGGCAGGGTGGATCGGGGAGCTGTTTTTT. It specifies CASSGAGWIGELFF.

The chain uses TRBV11-3 and TRBJ2-1; D is ambiguous. The CDR3 extends over 15 amino acids. Trimming removed 6 bases from V and 0 bases from J, with 12 bases in between. In germline, CDR1 is SGHNT, CDR2 YENEEA. The CDR3 reads CASSSTSVSYNEQFF. In nucleotides, the CDR3 is TGTGCCAGCAGTTCAACCAGCGTCTCCTACAATGAGCAGTTCTTC.

The chain recombines TRBV30 with TRBJ2-3, with 9 bases aligning to TRBD2. CDR3 length: 17 amino acids. Germline lookup yields CDR1 GTSNPN and CDR2 SVGIG (reference sequence). After removal of 0 bases from V and 0 bases from J, the junction contained 7 bases not matched to a gene. CDR3 DNA sequence: TGTGCCTGGAGTGTACGGGTAGCGGGGGCTAGCACAGATACGCAGTATTTT. Translated, it gives CAWSVRVAGASTDTQYF.

The chain joins TRBV11-2 to TRBJ2-4; D unresolved. CDR1 is SGHAT, CDR2 FQNNGV, per germline. V was pared by 0 bases and J by 7 bases, with 10 bases between. The CDR3 extends over 14 amino acids. Written as DNA, the CDR3 is TGTGCCAGCAGCTTAGAACCAACAAGGAACATTCAGTACTTC. Its translation: CASSLEPTRNIQYF. The full variable domain, its missing parts supplied by reference TRBV11-2 and TRBJ2-4, is EAGVAQSPRYKIIEKRQSVAFWCNPISGHATLYWYQQILGQGPKLLIQFQNNGVVDDSQLPKDRFSAERLKGVDSTLKIQPAKLEDSAVYLCASSLEPTRNIQYFGAGTRLSVL.

The chain is built from TRBV27 and TRBJ2-4; unclear D gene. The germline V gene encodes CDR1 MNHEY and CDR2 SMNVEV (reference sequence). This CDR3 spans 16 amino acids. The V gene lost 3 bases and the J gene lost 0 bases, with 12 bases spanning the gap. In DNA form, the CDR3 reads TGTGCCAGCAGTTTCTTTTCGGCGTCAGCCAAAAACATTCAGTACTTC. Residues: CASSFFSASAKNIQYF.

CDR3 region: CASSPTLETQYF. For the CDR3, the DNA is TGTGCCAGCAGCCCGACTCTGGAGACCCAGTACTTC. The chain recombines TRBV7-9 with TRBJ2-5, with D unclear. The CDR3 runs 12 residues. CDR1 SEHNR and CDR2 FQNEAQ come from the germline V gene (reference sequence). V was pared by 5 bases and J by 5 bases, with 9 bases between.